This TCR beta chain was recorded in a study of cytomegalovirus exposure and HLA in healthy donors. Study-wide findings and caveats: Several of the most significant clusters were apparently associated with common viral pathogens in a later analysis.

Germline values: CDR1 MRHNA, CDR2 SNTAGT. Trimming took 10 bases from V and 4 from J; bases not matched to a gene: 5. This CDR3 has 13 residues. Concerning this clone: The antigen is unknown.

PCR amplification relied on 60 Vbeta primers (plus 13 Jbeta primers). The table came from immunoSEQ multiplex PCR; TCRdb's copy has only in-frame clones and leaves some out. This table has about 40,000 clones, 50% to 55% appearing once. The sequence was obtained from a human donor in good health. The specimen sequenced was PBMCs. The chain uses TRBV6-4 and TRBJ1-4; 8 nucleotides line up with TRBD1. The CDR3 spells CAIRDRINEKLFF. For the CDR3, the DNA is TGTGCCATCCGGGACAGGATTAATGAAAAACTGTTTTTT.